These T cell receptor beta chains were read from a single sample in a study of T cell responses to AZD1222 COVID-19 vaccine. Generated by immunoSEQ multiplex PCR, the TCRdb table keeps only in-frame clones and is missing some. The profile shows 120,000 to 150,000 clones, roughly 90% of them singletons. The sequencing here drew on peripheral blood, taken on day 0 of AZD1222 vaccination. The origin of the receptors is an adult in good health. The CDR3 runs from the conserved cysteine through the conserved F or W. D genes are given only for firm matches. The size entry is marked missing in some rows and otherwise reads once, few, many or a size class.

j_gene: TRBJ1-3; d_gene: TRBD1; v_gene: TRBV7-9; abundance: once; CDR3nt: TGTGCCAGCAGCAGCTCCGGGACAGCCAACACCATATATTTT; CDR3aa: CASSSSGTANTIYF
j_gene: TRBJ2-5; d_gene: -; v_gene: TRBV27; abundance: -; CDR3nt: TGTGCCAGCAGTCTAGCCTCAGGGGTGAGAGAGACCCAGTACTTC; CDR3aa: CASSLASGVRETQYF
j_gene: TRBJ2-7; d_gene: -; v_gene: TRBV11-3; abundance: -; CDR3nt: TGTGCCAGCAGCTATGGGCCAGGGGTCTACGAGCAGTACTTC; CDR3aa: CASSYGPGVYEQYF
j_gene: TRBJ2-1; d_gene: -; v_gene: TRBV7-9; abundance: -; CDR3nt: TGTGCCAGCAGCTTAGTACTGTGGTGGTTCTTC; CDR3aa: CASSLVLWWFF
j_gene: TRBJ1-4; d_gene: -; v_gene: TRBV9; abundance: few; CDR3nt: TGTGCCAGCAGCGCCCTCAGTGGTGCAACTAATGAAAAACTGTTTTTT; CDR3aa: CASSALSGATNEKLFF
j_gene: TRBJ2-2; d_gene: -; v_gene: TRBV19; abundance: few; CDR3nt: TGTGCCAGTAGTATGGTCCCGGCCGGGGAGCTGTTTTTT; CDR3aa: CASSMVPAGELFF
j_gene: TRBJ2-2; d_gene: TRBD2; v_gene: TRBV5-8; abundance: -; CDR3nt: TGTGCCAGCAGCTTGGTCAAGGGAGCGGGAGGGCCTTTGACCGGGGAGCTGTTTTTT; CDR3aa: CASSLVKGAGGPLTGELFF
j_gene: TRBJ2-1; d_gene: TRBD1; v_gene: TRBV5-4; abundance: -; CDR3nt: TGTGCCAGCAGCTCGGAAGGGACAGCCTACAATGAGCAGTTCTTC; CDR3aa: CASSSEGTAYNEQFF
j_gene: TRBJ2-2; d_gene: -; v_gene: TRBV4-2; abundance: -; CDR3nt: TGTGCCAGCTCTCCCTGGGCGGGAACGAACACCGGGGAGCTGTTTTTT; CDR3aa: CASSPWAGTNTGELFF
j_gene: TRBJ1-1; d_gene: -; v_gene: TRBV30; abundance: -; CDR3nt: TGTGCCTGGAGGATCGACGGAAGGAACACTGAAGCTTTCTTT; CDR3aa: CAWRIDGRNTEAFF
j_gene: TRBJ2-1; d_gene: TRBD2; v_gene: TRBV27; abundance: -; CDR3nt: TGTGCCAGCAGTTTTGGGTGGACTAGCGGAACCGAGAATGAGCAGTTCTTC; CDR3aa: CASSFGWTSGTENEQFF
j_gene: TRBJ2-5; d_gene: -; v_gene: TRBV12-3/TRBV12-4; abundance: -; CDR3nt: TGTGCCAGCAGTTTGATCTCCGGAGAGACCCAGTACTTC; CDR3aa: CASSLISGETQYF
j_gene: TRBJ1-2; d_gene: -; v_gene: TRBV6-5; abundance: -; CDR3nt: TGTGCCAGCCAGGGACCGAACTATGGCTACACCTTC; CDR3aa: CASQGPNYGYTF
j_gene: TRBJ2-2; d_gene: -; v_gene: TRBV5-4; abundance: -; CDR3nt: TGTGCCAGCAGCTTGGACAGGGTCAACACCGGGGAGCTGTTTTTT; CDR3aa: CASSLDRVNTGELFF
j_gene: TRBJ1-1; d_gene: -; v_gene: TRBV9; abundance: -; CDR3nt: TGTGCCAGCAGCGTGACAGTCAACACTGAAGCTTTCTTT; CDR3aa: CASSVTVNTEAFF
j_gene: TRBJ1-1; d_gene: TRBD1; v_gene: TRBV9; abundance: -; CDR3nt: TGTGCCAGCAGCGGACAGGGGGCCCCGAACACTGAAGCTTTCTTT; CDR3aa: CASSGQGAPNTEAFF
j_gene: TRBJ1-2; d_gene: -; v_gene: TRBV4-1; abundance: -; CDR3nt: TGCGCCAGCAGCCAAGGCCCTCGAGTGCAGGGCAAACCTAACTATGGCTACACCTTC; CDR3aa: CASSQGPRVQGKPNYGYTF
j_gene: TRBJ2-1; d_gene: -; v_gene: TRBV21-1; abundance: -; CDR3nt: TGTGCCAGCAGCAAAGAGTCGACGGGGGAGGGCCGGGAGCAGTTCTTC; CDR3aa: CASSKESTGEGREQFF
j_gene: TRBJ2-2; d_gene: TRBD2; v_gene: TRBV5-4; abundance: -; CDR3nt: TGTGCCAGCAGCCTTAGCGGGAGAGCGGACACCGGGGAGCTGTTTTTT; CDR3aa: CASSLSGRADTGELFF
j_gene: TRBJ1-6; d_gene: TRBD1; v_gene: TRBV19; abundance: -; CDR3nt: TGTGCCAGTAGTCCCGTGGGGACAGTATCTTCACCCCTCCACTTT; CDR3aa: CASSPVGTVSSPLHF
j_gene: TRBJ1-3; d_gene: -; v_gene: TRBV9; abundance: -; CDR3nt: TGTGCCAGCAGTCCCGAAGATCTCTCTGGAAACACCATATATTTT; CDR3aa: CASSPEDLSGNTIYF
j_gene: TRBJ1-4; d_gene: -; v_gene: TRBV29-1; abundance: -; CDR3nt: TGCAGCGCCCTGGACACAGGAGAAAAACTGTTTTTT; CDR3aa: CSALDTGEKLFF
j_gene: TRBJ2-5; d_gene: TRBD2; v_gene: TRBV18; abundance: -; CDR3nt: TGTGCCAGCTCACCGACTAGCGCTAGAGAGACCCAGTACTTC; CDR3aa: CASSPTSARETQYF
j_gene: TRBJ2-7; d_gene: -; v_gene: TRBV27; abundance: -; CDR3nt: TGTGCCAGCAGTCCAAGAGGACATTCCGCCTACGAGCAGTACTTC; CDR3aa: CASSPRGHSAYEQYF
j_gene: TRBJ2-2; d_gene: TRBD2; v_gene: TRBV9; abundance: few; CDR3nt: TGTGCCAGCAGCCAACGGGGAGGGTCCCCCGGGGAGCTGTTTTTT; CDR3aa: CASSQRGGSPGELFF
j_gene: TRBJ2-1; d_gene: TRBD2; v_gene: TRBV18; abundance: -; CDR3nt: TGTGCCAGCTCCCGCGGCGGACTAGCGGACAATGAGCAGTTCTTC; CDR3aa: CASSRGGLADNEQFF
j_gene: TRBJ2-2; d_gene: TRBD1; v_gene: TRBV5-8; abundance: -; CDR3nt: TGTGCCAGCAGCTTGGGGACAGGCACCGGGGAGCTGTTTTTT; CDR3aa: CASSLGTGTGELFF
j_gene: TRBJ1-2; d_gene: TRBD1; v_gene: TRBV2; abundance: once; CDR3nt: TGTGCCAGCAGTTCTGGACAGGGAATTGAGGGCTACACCTTC; CDR3aa: CASSSGQGIEGYTF
j_gene: TRBJ2-7; d_gene: TRBD2; v_gene: TRBV4-2; abundance: once; CDR3nt: TGTGCCAGCAGCTACCCCGGGACTAGCACCTACGAGCAGTACTTC; CDR3aa: CASSYPGTSTYEQYF
j_gene: TRBJ1-6; d_gene: TRBD1; v_gene: TRBV9; abundance: -; CDR3nt: TGTGCCAGCAGCTCGGGACAGGGGGATAACTCACCCCTCCACTTT; CDR3aa: CASSSGQGDNSPLHF
j_gene: TRBJ2-7; d_gene: -; v_gene: TRBV5-1; abundance: -; CDR3nt: TGCGCCAGCAGCTTGGTGCCGGATAGCTCCTACGAGCAGTACTTC; CDR3aa: CASSLVPDSSYEQYF
j_gene: TRBJ2-7; d_gene: -; v_gene: TRBV7-6; abundance: -; CDR3nt: TGTGCCAGCAGCTTTACGACAACCTCCTACGAGCAGTACTTC; CDR3aa: CASSFTTTSYEQYF
j_gene: TRBJ2-3; d_gene: -; v_gene: TRBV6-2/TRBV6-3; abundance: -; CDR3nt: TGTGCCAGCAGTTACTCAATCATAACAGATACGCAGTATTTT; CDR3aa: CASSYSIITDTQYF
j_gene: TRBJ2-1; d_gene: -; v_gene: TRBV24-1; abundance: -; CDR3nt: TGTGCCACCAGTGCCTCAAACAATGAGCAGTTCTTC; CDR3aa: CATSASNNEQFF
j_gene: TRBJ2-1; d_gene: TRBD2; v_gene: TRBV7-2; abundance: -; CDR3nt: TGTGCCAGCAGGCGGGAGGGATCGCAGGATGAGCAGTTCTTC; CDR3aa: CASRREGSQDEQFF
j_gene: TRBJ2-7; d_gene: -; v_gene: TRBV6-2/TRBV6-3; abundance: -; CDR3nt: TGTGCCAGCAGCCGCCGAGACTACGAGCAGTACTTC; CDR3aa: CASSRRDYEQYF
j_gene: TRBJ1-5; d_gene: -; v_gene: TRBV2; abundance: -; CDR3nt: TGTGCCAGCAGTGACAGGGTAAGGGGTCAGCCCCAGCATTTT; CDR3aa: CASSDRVRGQPQHF
j_gene: TRBJ1-2; d_gene: -; v_gene: TRBV6-5; abundance: once; CDR3nt: TGTGCCAGCACCAAGGGCCTACATGGCTACACCTTC; CDR3aa: CASTKGLHGYTF
j_gene: TRBJ2-2; d_gene: -; v_gene: TRBV7-3; abundance: -; CDR3nt: TGTGCCAGCAGCTTACTAGCGACCGGGGAGCTGTTTTTT; CDR3aa: CASSLLATGELFF
j_gene: TRBJ1-2; d_gene: -; v_gene: TRBV11-3; abundance: -; CDR3nt: TGTGCCAGCAGCTTAGATCTCGGCAGAAATGGCTACACCTTC; CDR3aa: CASSLDLGRNGYTF
j_gene: TRBJ2-3; d_gene: -; v_gene: TRBV18; abundance: -; CDR3nt: TGTGCCAGCTCACCCTTCCCTCCAGGGTCGGCGGAAGATACGCAGTATTTT; CDR3aa: CASSPFPPGSAEDTQYF
j_gene: TRBJ1-2; d_gene: TRBD1; v_gene: TRBV30; abundance: -; CDR3nt: TGTGCCTGGAGTGTCCGGGGACAGGGGAACTATGGCTACACCTTC; CDR3aa: CAWSVRGQGNYGYTF
j_gene: TRBJ2-4; d_gene: -; v_gene: TRBV14; abundance: -; CDR3nt: TGTGCCAGCAGCCAAGGGGGGGAAAACATTCAGTACTTC; CDR3aa: CASSQGGENIQYF
j_gene: TRBJ2-2; d_gene: TRBD1; v_gene: TRBV5-1; abundance: -; CDR3nt: TGCGCCAGCAGCTGGGACAGGGGGAACACCGGGGAGCTGTTTTTT; CDR3aa: CASSWDRGNTGELFF
j_gene: TRBJ1-3; d_gene: -; v_gene: TRBV2; abundance: -; CDR3nt: TGTGCCAGCAGTGTAAGGCGGGGTTCTTATGGAAACACCATATATTTT; CDR3aa: CASSVRRGSYGNTIYF
j_gene: TRBJ1-2; d_gene: TRBD1; v_gene: TRBV5-1; abundance: -; CDR3nt: TGCGCCAGCAGCTTGGGTTCAGGGGGACTGGGCTACACCTTC; CDR3aa: CASSLGSGGLGYTF